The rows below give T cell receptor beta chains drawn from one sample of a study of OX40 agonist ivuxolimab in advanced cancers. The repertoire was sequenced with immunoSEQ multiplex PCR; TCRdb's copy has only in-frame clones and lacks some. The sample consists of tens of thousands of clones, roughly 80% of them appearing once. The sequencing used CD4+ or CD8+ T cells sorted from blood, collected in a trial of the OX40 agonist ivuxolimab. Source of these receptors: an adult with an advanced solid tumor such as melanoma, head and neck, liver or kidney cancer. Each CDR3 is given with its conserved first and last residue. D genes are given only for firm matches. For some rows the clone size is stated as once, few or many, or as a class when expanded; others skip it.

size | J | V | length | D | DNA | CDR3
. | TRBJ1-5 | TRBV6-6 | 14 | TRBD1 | TGTGCCAGCAGTGACACAGGGGGAGTTCAGCCCCAGCATTTT | CASSDTGGVQPQHF
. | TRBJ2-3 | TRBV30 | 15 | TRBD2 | TGTGCCTGGTCAGCGGGAGGGCCTTTGGCAGATACGCAGTATTTT | CAWSAGGPLADTQYF
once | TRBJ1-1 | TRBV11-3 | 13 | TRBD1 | TGTGCCAGCACGGACAGGGTGAACACTGAAGCTTTCTTT | CASTDRVNTEAFF
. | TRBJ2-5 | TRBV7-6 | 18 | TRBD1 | TGTGCCAGCAGCTTAGACATCGACCCTGGACAGGCCCAAGAGACCCAGTACTTC | CASSLDIDPGQAQETQYF
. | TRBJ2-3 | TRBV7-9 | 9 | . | TGTGCCATGGAGGATACGCAGTATTTT | CAMEDTQYF
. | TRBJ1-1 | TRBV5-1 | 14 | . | TGCGCCAGCAGTTTAGACAGGATGAACACTGAAGCTTTCTTT | CASSLDRMNTEAFF
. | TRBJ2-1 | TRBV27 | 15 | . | TGTGCCAGCAGTCCAACAGGGTCGTGGTACAATGAGCAGTTCTTC | CASSPTGSWYNEQFF
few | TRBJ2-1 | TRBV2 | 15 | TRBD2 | TGTGCCAGCAGTGTTGGACTAGCCCAGTCGAGTGAGCAGTTCTTC | CASSVGLAQSSEQFF
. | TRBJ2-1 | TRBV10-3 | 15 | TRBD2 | TGTGCCATCAGTGAGCGACTAGCGGACTACAATGAGCAGTTCTTC | CAISERLADYNEQFF
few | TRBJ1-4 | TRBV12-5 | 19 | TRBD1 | TGTGCTAGTGGTCCGGGACAGGGGAGGATTGGGGCAACTAATGAAAAACTGTTTTTT | CASGPGQGRIGATNEKLFF
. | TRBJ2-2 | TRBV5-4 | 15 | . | TGTGCCAGCAGCGCGGGACAGACCCTTACCGGGGAGCTGTTTTTT | CASSAGQTLTGELFF
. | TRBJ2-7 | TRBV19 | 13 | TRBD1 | TGTGCCAGTGGACAGGGGGAAGCCTACGAGCAGTACTTC | CASGQGEAYEQYF
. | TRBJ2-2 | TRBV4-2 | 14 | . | TGTGCCAGCACGAAAAACGAAAACACCGGGGAGCTGTTTTTT | CASTKNENTGELFF
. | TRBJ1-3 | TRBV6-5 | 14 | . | TGTGCCAGCACCGGCGGGGGCGGCCGAAACACCATATATTTT | CASTGGGGRNTIYF
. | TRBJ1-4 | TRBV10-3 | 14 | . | TGTGCCACCTCCCTTCAGGGGTCGGACGAAAAACTGTTTTTT | CATSLQGSDEKLFF
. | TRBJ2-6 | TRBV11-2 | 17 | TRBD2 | TGTGCCAGCAGCCGATCCGGGACTAGCTCTGGGGCCAACGTCCTGACTTTC | CASSRSGTSSGANVLTF
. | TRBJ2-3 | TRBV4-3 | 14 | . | TGCGCCAGCAGCCAGTGGGAGGGCACAGATACGCAGTATTTT | CASSQWEGTDTQYF
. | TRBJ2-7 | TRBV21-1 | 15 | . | TGTGCCAGCAGCAAAGTAGTAGGCGGGGACTACGAGCAGTACTTC | CASSKVVGGDYEQYF
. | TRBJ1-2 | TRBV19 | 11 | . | TGTGCCAGTAACCTGAAAGGTGGCTACACCTTC | CASNLKGGYTF
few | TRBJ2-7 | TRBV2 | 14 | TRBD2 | TGTGCCAGCGGCGGGAGGGCCTATGTGAACGAGCAGTACTTC | CASGGRAYVNEQYF
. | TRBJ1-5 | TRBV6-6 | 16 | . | TGTGCCAGCAGTTCTGACAGTTCCGATAGCAATCAGCCCCAGCATTTT | CASSSDSSDSNQPQHF
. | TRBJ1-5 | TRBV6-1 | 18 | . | TGTGCCAGCAGTGTTATAAAGGGGGTACCTTATAGCAATCAGCCCCAGCATTTT | CASSVIKGVPYSNQPQHF
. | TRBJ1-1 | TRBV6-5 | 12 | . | TGTGCCAGCAGTTATACGGGGACTGAAGCTTTCTTT | CASSYTGTEAFF
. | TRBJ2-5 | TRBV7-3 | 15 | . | TGTGCCAGCAGCTACACCGGGCCCCCCGGTGAGACCCAGTACTTC | CASSYTGPPGETQYF
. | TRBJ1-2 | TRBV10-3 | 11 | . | TGTGCCATCAGTGAATTCTATGGCTACACCTTC | CAISEFYGYTF
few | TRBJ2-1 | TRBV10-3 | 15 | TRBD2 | TGTGCCATCAGTGAGACTAGCGGCTCCTACAATGAGCAGTTCTTC | CAISETSGSYNEQFF
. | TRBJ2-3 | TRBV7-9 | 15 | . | TGTGCCAGCATCTCGACTAGGTTTTCTGCAGATACGCAGTATTTT | CASISTRFSADTQYF
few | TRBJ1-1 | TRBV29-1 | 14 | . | TGCAGCGTCCAGCTTGACACTCCGGGCACTGAAGCTTTCTTT | CSVQLDTPGTEAFF
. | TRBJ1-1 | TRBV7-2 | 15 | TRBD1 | TGTGCCAGCAGCTATTACGGGACAGGGCCGACTGAAGCTTTCTTT | CASSYYGTGPTEAFF
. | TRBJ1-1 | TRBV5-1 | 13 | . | TGCGCCAGCAGCTTGGATAGGGGGACTGAAGCTTTCTTT | CASSLDRGTEAFF
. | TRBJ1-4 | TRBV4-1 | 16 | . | TGCGCCAGCAGCCCCGGGTTGGGTGCAACTAATGAAAAACTGTTTTTT | CASSPGLGATNEKLFF
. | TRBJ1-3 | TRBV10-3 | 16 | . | TGTGCCATCAGTGAGCAAATCCTCGCCTCTGGAAACACCATATATTTT | CAISEQILASGNTIYF
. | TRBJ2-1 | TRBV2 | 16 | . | TGTGCCAGCAGTGACCGACAGCAGGGGACCTACAATGAGCAGTTCTTC | CASSDRQQGTYNEQFF
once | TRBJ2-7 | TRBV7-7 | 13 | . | TGTGCCAGCAGCCTGGGCCTTCATAGGGAGCAGTACTTC | CASSLGLHREQYF
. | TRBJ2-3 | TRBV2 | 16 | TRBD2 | TGTGCCAGCAAGGGACGACTAGCGGGGGGGGCAGATACGCAGTATTTT | CASKGRLAGGADTQYF
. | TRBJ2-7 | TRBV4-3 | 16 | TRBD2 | TGCGCCAGCAGCCAGCTGATTAGCGGGAGGTACTACGAGCAGTACTTC | CASSQLISGRYYEQYF
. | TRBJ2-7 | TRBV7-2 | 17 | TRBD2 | TGTGCCAGCAGCTTTCGTCCTCAGCGGGAGTCACCCTACGAGCAGTACTTC | CASSFRPQRESPYEQYF
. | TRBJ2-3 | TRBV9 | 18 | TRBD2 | TGTGCCAGCAGCGTAGCCGTTGGAGCGGGGGGGCCAGGAGATACGCAGTATTTT | CASSVAVGAGGPGDTQYF
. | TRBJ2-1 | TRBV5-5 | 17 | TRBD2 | TGTGCCAGCAGCATCTCCGGGACTAGCGGGATATACAATGAGCAGTTCTTC | CASSISGTSGIYNEQFF
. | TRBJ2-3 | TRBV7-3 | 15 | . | TGTGCCAGCAGCTTACTCGCGGGGAGCACAGATACGCAGTATTTT | CASSLLAGSTDTQYF
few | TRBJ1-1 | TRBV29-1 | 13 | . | TGCAGCGCCGGGCGGGGAGAAGACACTGAAGCTTTCTTT | CSAGRGEDTEAFF
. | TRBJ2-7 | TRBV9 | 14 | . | TGTGCCAGCAGCGTAGCTCATACCCTCGGCGAGCAGTACTTC | CASSVAHTLGEQYF
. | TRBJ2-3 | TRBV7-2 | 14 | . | TGTGCCAGCAGCTTAGTGGACTCCACAGATACGCAGTATTTT | CASSLVDSTDTQYF
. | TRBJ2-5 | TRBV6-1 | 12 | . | TGTGCCAGCAGGGACTCGGGGGAGACCCAGTACTTC | CASRDSGETQYF
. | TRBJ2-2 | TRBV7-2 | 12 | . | TGTGCCAGCAGCCCCGGATTCGGGGAGCTGTTTTTT | CASSPGFGELFF
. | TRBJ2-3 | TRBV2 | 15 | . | TGTGCCAGCAGTGGGAGAGGGACTAGCACAGATACGCAGTATTTT | CASSGRGTSTDTQYF